The 10 T cell receptor beta chains given below trace back to one sample, sequenced in a study of blood T cell repertoires in COVID-19. The protocol was immunoSEQ multiplex PCR, while the TCRdb copy is restricted to in-frame clones and leaves out a portion. The table shows about 190,000 clones, with around 84% occurring only once. Sequenced material: peripheral blood. These receptors originate from a human donor in a cohort sampled during active COVID-19.

This clone was found once. The genes are TRBV5-1 and TRBJ1-4; 10 bases align to TRBD1. The CDR3 is made up of 17 amino acids. CDR1 is SGHRS, CDR2 YFSETQ, per germline. V shed 4 bases, J shed 1 base, and the junction held 7 bases outside the gene matches. The chain's CDR3 is CASSPGQGVGTNEKLFF. CDR3 nucleotides: TGCGCCAGCAGCCCTGGACAGGGGGTAGGAACTAATGAAAAACTGTTTTTT.

The V gene is TRBV5-1, the J gene TRBJ1-6, with 9 bases lining up with TRBD1. This CDR3 region has 15 residues. Germline V CDR1 and CDR2: SGHRS, YFSETQ. With 4 bases clipped from V and 10 bases from J, the junction kept 9 bases outside the gene matches. The CDR3 reads CASSMGQGWGSPLHF. The CDR3 region has the DNA TGCGCCAGCAGCATGGGACAGGGCTGGGGATCACCCCTCCACTTT.

This clone was detected a few times. The chain links TRBV7-9 to TRBJ1-6; maybe TRBD1 (5 bases). Germline lookup yields CDR1 SEHNR and CDR2 FQNEAQ (reference sequence). The CDR3 covers 15 residues. Trimming removed 3 bases from V and 5 bases from J, with 11 bases in between. The CDR3 loop reads CASSLGGDDNSPLHF. The CDR3 region has the DNA TGTGCCAGCAGCTTGGGGGGTGATGATAATTCACCCCTCCACTTT.

The CDR3 here is CAADWTGVYGYTF. The CDR3, as DNA: TGTGCCGCCGATTGGACAGGGGTCTATGGCTACACCTTC. The chain uses TRBV30 and TRBJ1-2; 9 bases match TRBD1. This CDR3 has 13 amino acids. CDR1 is GTSNPN, CDR2 SVGIG, per germline (reference sequence). V trimming: 8 bases; J trimming: 4 bases; junction bases outside the gene matches: 8.

The chain recombines TRBV30 with TRBJ1-1; D call uncertain. V was pared by 1 base and J by 6 bases, with 15 bases between. The CDR3 spans 14 residues. Germline-derived CDR1 and CDR2 are GTSNPN and SVGIG (reference sequence). The DNA for the CDR3 is TGTGCCTGGAGTGCACAAGGAGGCTCTGCTGAAGCTTTCTTT. As protein: CAWSAQGGSAEAFF.

The gene calls are TRBV7-9 and TRBJ1-5, with a tentative D call TRBD1 (5 bases). CDR3 length equals 13 residues. Trimming shortened V by 10 bases and J by 0 bases, and 10 bases separated the two germline ends. Per germline, CDR1 SEHNR and CDR2 FQNEAQ (reference sequence). The chain's CDR3 is CATSGFSNQPQHF. CDR3 bases: TGTGCCACCTCAGGGTTTAGCAATCAGCCCCAGCATTTT.

This clone came up once. J is TRBJ2-3 and V is TRBV2; D remains unclear. The germline V gene has CDR1 SNHLY and CDR2 FYNNEI. The V gene lost 3 bases and the J gene lost 2 bases, with 9 bases spanning the gap. The length of the CDR3 is 14 residues. For the CDR3, the DNA is TGTGCCAGCAGTGACCTGGCCATCACAGATACGCAGTATTTT. Protein sequence: CASSDLAITDTQYF. Full variable domain (remainder filled in from reference TRBV2 and TRBJ2-3): EPEVTQTPSHQVTQMGQEVILRCVPISNHLYFYWYRQILGQKVEFLVSFYNNEISEKSEIFDDQFSVERPDGSNFTLKIRSTKLEDSAMYFCASSDLAITDTQYFGPGTRLTVL.

The chain is built from TRBV10-2 and TRBJ1-3; D is ambiguous. Trimming pared 0 bases from V and 0 bases from J, leaving 6 bases between. The CDR3 length is 15 residues. CDR1 is WSHSY, CDR2 SAAADI, per germline. The CDR3 protein is CASSESVYSGNTIYF. The CDR3, as DNA: TGCGCCAGCAGTGAGTCTGTTTACTCTGGAAACACCATATATTTT.

This clone appeared a few times. The chain recombines TRBV24-1 with TRBJ1-1; TRBD1 agrees at 9 bases. CDR1 and CDR2 from the germline V gene are KGHDR and SFDVKD. The junction had 0 bases not matched to a gene; V was cut back by 7 bases and J by 1 base. The CDR3 runs to 13 residues. The DNA of the CDR3 is TGTGCCACCAGGGACAGGGGGAACACTGAAGCTTTCTTT. Amino acids: CATRDRGNTEAFF.

The rearrangement uses TRBV2 and TRBJ1-5; TRBD1 aligns across 10 bases. The CDR3 has 15 residues. CDR1 is SNHLY and CDR2 is FYNNEI in the germline V gene. V gave up 6 bases and J gave up 7 bases; unmatched junction bases: 9. The DNA for the CDR3 is TGTGCCAGCAGCTCCAGACAGGGGGCATCGCAGCCCCAGCATTTT. This encodes CASSSRQGASQPQHF.